This T cell receptor (beta chain) appears in the sequencing data of a study of beta chain features in type 1 diabetes. Study outcomes and limitations: A greater similarity of naive, central memory and Treg TCRB repertoires was seen among patients than among healthy donors. Type 1 diabetes patients had moderately but significantly shorter TCRB CDR3s in all four CD4+ subsets.

The ends lost 11 bases at V and 2 bases at J; junction bases unmatched: 5. Germline assignment: CDR1 SNHLY and CDR2 FYNNEI. There are 14 residues in the CDR3. The sequenced template was cDNA made from the entire isolated RNA. Repertoires were generated with immunoSEQ multiplex PCR, while TCRdb's copy carries only in-frame clones and drops some. The repertoire holds some 290,000 clones, with around 25% as singletons. To note about this clone: The antigen is not known.

Sequenced input: naive CD4+ T cells from blood. The rearrangement links TRBV2 to TRBJ2-6; 8 positions agree with TRBD1. This receptor was identified in a woman aged 25 to 45 with type 1 diabetes. CDR3 amino acids: CAATGAAGANVLTF. Written as DNA, the CDR3 is TGTGCCGCGACAGGGGCTGCTGGGGCCAACGTCCTGACTTTC.